This T cell receptor beta chain was recovered during a study of cytomegalovirus exposure and HLA in healthy donors (dated by TCRdb to 2015 to 2018). Context from the whole study: An earlier analysis of some 600 of the donors reported under 300 Gb of sequence data and around 110 million unique TCR beta sequences obtained from about 180 million T cells. Genome-wide SNP genotypes for about 65% of the roughly 670 donors were used in a later genetic analysis, which treated that subset as a discovery cohort. Donor age, sex, ethnicity and CMV serostatus were compiled together with the repertoire data. The study used immunosequencing to profile the T cell repertoires of approximately 640 subjects and linked those repertoires to cytomegalovirus serostatus. On average, roughly 240,000 unique TCR beta nucleotide sequences were sequenced per donor among a few hundred genotyped donors of the cohort, with 15% to 20% of those sequences being non-productive. HLA typing included class I and class II loci at four-digit resolution. High-throughput TCR immunosequencing, statistical association of individual TCRs with disease status, and machine learning were combined to predict cytomegalovirus infection status. Around 320 gigabases of sequencing data and 78 million or so unique TCR sequences were included in an early release covering 550 to 800 HLA-typed donors. A separate validation cohort of roughly 120 different subjects was used in addition to the 666-subject first cohort. A later analysis re-examined previously published TCR beta repertoires from about 670 donors and added high-resolution HLA genotyping to investigate patterns of TCR occurrence. An earlier analysis of a few hundred of the donors applied high-throughput TCR beta sequencing to assess whether each TCR beta V gene segment acted as functional or pseudogenic. In the later analysis, no new phenotypic data were used to find candidate immune exposures; instead, reliance was placed on TCR beta sequences and their occurrence across donors. Of the roughly 400 genotyped donors, 65% to 90% fell in the genetic ancestry cluster associated with self-reported Caucasian donors. Because of strong linkage in the cohort, four or five DR-DQ haplotypes were treated as single units for association and clustering. The study was designed to test whether signatures of past pathogen exposure could be identified by cataloging public T cell receptors. The number of donors typed differed by locus, with 629-630 for A, B, C, DRB1 and DQB1, roughly 550 for DQA1, over 600 for DPA1, and roughly 450 for DPB1. Every discovery cohort repertoire had been produced on one sequencing platform.

The cohort comprised around 700 healthy bone marrow donors. At the time of sampling, all cohort members were nominally healthy, though unrecorded immune exposures were likely present. The donor was CMV seropositive and was included in the group of 250 to 350 seropositive cohort members. A peripheral blood sample was provided by each donor, and peripheral blood mononuclear cells were used for TCR beta sequencing. The Qiagen DNeasy Blood Extraction Kit was used to extract genomic DNA from the blood cell samples. The library was made by the immunoSEQ multiplex PCR assay. For the multiplex PCR, a mixture combining 60 forward primers for TCR Vbeta segments and 13 reverse primers for TCR Jbeta segments was used. A multiplex PCR assay on genomic DNA amplified the CDR3 region of rearranged TCR beta genes. The Illumina HiSeq System was used to sequence the amplified TCR beta libraries as 87-base-pair reads. In the source study's methods: Across the roughly 640 repertoires, a later analysis counted around 80 million unique TCR beta chains, some 11 million of which were shared by at least two donors. To remove PCR and sequencing errors, raw reads were error-corrected and collapsed into unique sequences using a nearest-neighbor algorithm that merged closely related sequences. CDR3 sequences were aligned to IMGT reference sequences to assign V, D and J gene segments. For a sequence to be retained, at least a six-nucleotide match to both a V gene segment and a J gene segment was required. Rearrangements were classified as productive when the CDR3 lacked stop codons and remained in frame with V and J, and all other rearrangements were classified as non-productive. CDR3 was defined according to IMGT convention as the region running from the second conserved V-encoded cysteine to the conserved J-encoded phenylalanine. Sequences without an unambiguous match to a single V gene segment were excluded from the earlier analysis of several hundred of the donors. In an earlier analysis of around 590 of the donors, a V segment was called functional when productive rearrangements were above 56.7%, and segregating when the standard deviation between donors exceeded 5%. A statistical classification framework was built for diagnosing cytomegalovirus status from the catalog of TCR beta chain sequences. In a later analysis, TCR nucleotide sequences were compared against IMGT/GENE-DB human TR gene sequences so that V and J genes could be assigned. The TCRdist pipeline was used in a later analysis to assign CDR3 sequences and most-parsimonious VDJ recombination scenarios. A later analysis defined each TCR beta chain by its CDR3 amino acid sequence plus V-gene family, and excluded reads lacking a unique V-gene family. To address suspected cross-contamination and a sequencing artifact, a later analysis removed over 500 highly shared, low-generation-probability nucleotide sequences. In a later analysis, a clonal expansion index was calculated for each public chain from normalized within-repertoire ranks of inferred template counts. A later analysis computed generation probabilities with a VDJ recombination model fitted to out-of-frame rearrangements, and checked the results against IGoR. Hypergeometric tests were used in a later analysis to score TCR-TCR, TCR-HLA and TCR-CMV co-occurrence, with a repertoire-size bias correction applied to the TCR pairs. To estimate false discovery rates, a later analysis permuted the HLA or CMV assignments 20 times. In a later analysis, co-occurring TCRs were grouped using DBSCAN, with TCRdist sequence similarity added in when clustering inside HLA-allele-positive subsets. Co-occurrence clustering excluded repertoires with fewer than 30,000 or more than 120,000 public chains, plus five with anomalous nucleotide sharing. The clones in this table, taken by TCRdb from immuneACCESS, are in-frame only. Not every clone is retained; where verified, under half of the shortfall comes from an unresolved V gene, and the cause of the rest is unknown. V, J and clone size derive from that table, while D and trimming were established from the DNA sequence. Across this sample there are some 110,000 clones, with roughly 72% seen only once. Clones ranked in the top ten supply roughly 11% of the sample.

CDR1 and CDR2 were assigned from the germline V gene (reference sequence) as MNHEY and SMNVEV. Counted from cysteine to phenylalanine, this CDR3 has 14 amino acids. The retained sequence is limited to the CDR3, 42 bases, with the frame set at the first base. V and J lose 6 bases and 0 bases, and a span of 11 bases separates them. Concerning this clone itself: The antigen this receptor binds is unknown. No quality values exist for individual bases; no much larger clone is one base distant.

Results the study describes overall, beyond this receptor: Only TCR beta chains were sequenced in this cohort, and the absence of alpha or paired-chain data limited detectable features. At a false discovery rate of 0.05, a later analysis linked some 17,000 TCR beta sequences to specific HLA alleles. Compared with equally common non-associated chains, HLA-associated TCR beta chains in a later analysis were more clonally expanded and had lower generation probabilities. A cluster of highly shared sequence variants was judged likely to be a technical artifact of the sequencing pipeline. Presence/absence analyses assumed roughly uniform sequencing depth across donors, an assumption that may not hold. Because some donors lacked HLA typing at each locus, the association tests relied only on the typed subset. A few of the identified cytomegalovirus-associated TCR beta chains were confirmed in vitro to be specific for cytomegalovirus antigens. In a later analysis, the rate of TCR association differed among HLA loci, with DRB1 alleles having the most associated TCRs and HLA-C alleles having the fewest. In a later genetic analysis, a missense DCLRE1C variant was associated with V-gene and J-gene trimming of TCR beta chains, and the association was replicated in an independent cohort. Roughly 15 rarely observed V segments, including chromosome 9 orphons, were excluded from the earlier analysis of almost 600 of the donors because counts were too low. The authors suggested that the approach could potentially be generalized to other disease states and immunological phenotypes. The classifier was reported to diagnose cytomegalovirus status with high specificity and sensitivity in both the original cohort and the validation cohort. Some IMGT-functional V segments, including TRBV6-2 and TRBV6-3, could not be distinguished by the 87-base-pair reads and were therefore excluded. A further reported finding was that TCR beta sequences accurately predicted the HLA-A and HLA-B alleles for most subjects in the first cohort. Most CMV-associated TCR beta chains appeared to be HLA-restricted in a later analysis, and the HLA associations seemed to be driven largely by CMV exposure. Across donors, most TCR sequences were observed very rarely, whereas some public TCRs were present in many individuals. Linkage disequilibrium might explain the correlated functional status among segregating V segments, but an unknown experimental factor could not be excluded. According to a later genetic analysis, donors in an Asian-associated ancestry cluster had fewer N-insertions in productive TCRs than the approximately 700-donor mean. Assigning TCR associations to individual alleles was difficult when HLA alleles, especially DR and DQ, strongly co-occurred. In an earlier analysis of some 640 of the donors, most TCR beta V segments were observed in productive rearrangements about 90% or about 30% of the time, broadly matching IMGT annotations. In a later analysis, several top co-occurrence clusters were reported to appear linked to parvovirus B19, influenza, CMV and Epstein-Barr virus. A total of 150 to 200 TCR beta chains were listed by the study as associated with cytomegalovirus. Immune exposure information for the cohort was limited to CMV serostatus.

The sequencing sample was made of PBMCs. The source is a woman in her 50s in good health and CMV-seropositive. This chain is built from TRBV27 and TRBJ1-1; the D segment could be TRBD1, given 5 matching bases. The encoded CDR3 is CASRMTALNTEAFF. The DNA sequence reads TGTGCCAGCAGGATGACAGCTTTGAACACTGAAGCTTTCTTT.